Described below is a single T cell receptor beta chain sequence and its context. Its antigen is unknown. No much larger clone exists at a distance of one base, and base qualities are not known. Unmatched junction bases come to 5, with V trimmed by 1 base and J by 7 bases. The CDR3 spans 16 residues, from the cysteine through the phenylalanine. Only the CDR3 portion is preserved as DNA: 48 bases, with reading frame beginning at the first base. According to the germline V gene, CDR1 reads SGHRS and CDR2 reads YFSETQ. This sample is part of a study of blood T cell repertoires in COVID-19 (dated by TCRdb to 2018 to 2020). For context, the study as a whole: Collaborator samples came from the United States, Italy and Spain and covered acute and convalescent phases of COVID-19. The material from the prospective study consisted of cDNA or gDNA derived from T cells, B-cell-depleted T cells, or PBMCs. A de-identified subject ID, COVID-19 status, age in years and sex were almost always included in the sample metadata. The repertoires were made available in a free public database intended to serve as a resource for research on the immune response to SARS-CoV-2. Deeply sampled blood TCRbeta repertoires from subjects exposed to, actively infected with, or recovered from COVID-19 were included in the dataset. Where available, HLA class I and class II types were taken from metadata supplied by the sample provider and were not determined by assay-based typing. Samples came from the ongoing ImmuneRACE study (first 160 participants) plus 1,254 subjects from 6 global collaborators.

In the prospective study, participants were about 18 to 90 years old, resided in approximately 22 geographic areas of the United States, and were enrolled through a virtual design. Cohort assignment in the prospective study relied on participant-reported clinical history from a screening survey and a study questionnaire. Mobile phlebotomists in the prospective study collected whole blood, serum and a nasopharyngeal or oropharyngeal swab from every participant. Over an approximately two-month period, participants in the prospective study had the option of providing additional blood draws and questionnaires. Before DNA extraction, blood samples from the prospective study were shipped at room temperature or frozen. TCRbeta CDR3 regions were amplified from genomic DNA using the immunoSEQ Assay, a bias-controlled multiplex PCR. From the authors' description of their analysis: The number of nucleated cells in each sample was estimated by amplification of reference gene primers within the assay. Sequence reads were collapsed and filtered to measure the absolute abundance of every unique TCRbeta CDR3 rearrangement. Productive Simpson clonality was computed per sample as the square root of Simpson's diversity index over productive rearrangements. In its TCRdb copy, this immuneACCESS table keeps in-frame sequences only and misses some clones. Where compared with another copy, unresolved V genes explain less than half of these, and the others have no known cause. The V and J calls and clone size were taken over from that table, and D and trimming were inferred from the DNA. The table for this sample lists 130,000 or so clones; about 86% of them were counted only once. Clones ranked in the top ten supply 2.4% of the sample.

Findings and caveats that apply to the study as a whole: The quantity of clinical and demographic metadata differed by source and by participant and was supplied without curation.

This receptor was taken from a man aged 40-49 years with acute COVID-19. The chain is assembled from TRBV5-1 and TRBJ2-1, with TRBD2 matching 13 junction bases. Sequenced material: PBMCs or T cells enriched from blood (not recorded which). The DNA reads TGCGCCAGCAGCTTGACTAGCGGGGGGGCTCAGAATGAGCAGTTCTTC. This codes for CASSLTSGGAQNEQFF.